This T cell receptor beta chain is from a study of OX40 agonist ivuxolimab in advanced cancers. Study information: Prior anti-PD-1, anti-PD-L1 or anti-CTLA-4 therapy did not bar entry, and 40% had some.

The timepoints at which blood was sampled were baseline, cycle 4 day 1, and cycle 7 day 1. Regarding the study as a whole: Researchers report that CD8+ T cells had, on average, more expanded clones than CD4+. With doses of 0.1-3.0 mg/kg, partial responders showed among the lowest clonal expansion.

Sequencing used immunoSEQ multiplex PCR; TCRdb keeps in-frame clones, though not all of them. The table has roughly 76,000 clones, 80% to 95% seen once. As concerns this clone: Its specificity is not known.

The germline gives CDR1 MNHEY, CDR2 SMNVEV (reference sequence). The CDR3 runs 13 residues. Between the trimmed V and J ends, which lost 5 bases and 6 bases, there was a span of 14 bases. The V call is TRBV27, the J call TRBJ2-7, with a possible D match to TRBD2 (6 bases). The receptor comes from an adult with an advanced solid tumor such as melanoma, head and neck, liver or kidney cancer. The sequences come from CD4+ or CD8+ T cells sorted from blood, collected in a trial of the OX40 agonist ivuxolimab. The chain's CDR3 is CASSLGLASEQYF. DNA for the CDR3: TGTGCCAGCAGTCTGGGACTCGCGAGCGAGCAGTACTTC.